This entry lists 24 T cell receptor beta chains sequenced from one sample in a study of T cell responses to AZD1222 COVID-19 vaccine. The table came from immunoSEQ multiplex PCR; TCRdb's copy has only in-frame clones and leaves some out. The sample lists 98,000 or so clones, less than 85% seen once, with 13% to 15% in the top ten. Sequencing was performed on peripheral blood, taken 28 days after the second AZD1222 dose. The receptors here all came from an adult who received the AZD1222 COVID-19 vaccine.

This clone was seen once. This rearrangement joins TRBV6-5 to TRBJ2-3; tentatively, D is TRBD2 (5 bases). CDR3 length: 15 residues. Germline V gene data show CDR1 as MNHEY and CDR2 as SVGAGI. The V gene lost 6 bases and the J gene lost 2 bases, with 15 bases spanning the gap. CDR3 sequence: CASRSWRADTDTQYF. In DNA, the CDR3 is TGTGCCAGCAGATCGTGGCGAGCGGACACAGATACGCAGTATTTT.

In DNA, the CDR3 is TGCAGTGCTAGTTCCTCGCTTTCCTACGAGCAGTACTTC. Its protein product is CSASSSLSYEQYF. The J gene is TRBJ2-7, the V gene TRBV20-1; D not resolved. The length of the CDR3 is 13 residues. The germline V and J ends were trimmed by 3 bases and 1 base, with 10 bases remaining between them. Germline loops: CDR1 DFQATT, CDR2 SNEGSKA (reference sequence).

The gene calls are TRBV19 and TRBJ2-1; D may be TRBD1 or TRBD2 (5 bases each). Trimming removed 10 bases at V and 4 bases at J, with 14 bases between. Germline lookup yields CDR1 LNHDA and CDR2 SQIVND (reference sequence). This CDR3 spans 13 amino acids. The CDR3 nucleotides read TGTGCCACCAGGGACGGGGCTTACAATGAGCAGTTCTTC. Translated: CATRDGAYNEQFF. Supplemented by reference TRBV19 and TRBJ2-1, the full variable domain reads DGGITQSPKYLFRKEGQNVTLSCEQNLNHDAMYWYRQDPGQGLRLIYYSQIVNDFQKGDIAEGYSVSREKKESFPLTVTSAQKNPTAFYLCATRDGAYNEQFFGPGTRLTVL.

V is TRBV6-6 and J is TRBJ2-2; TRBD1 is a possible D gene (7 bases). V was cut by 0 bases and J by 4 bases, with 12 bases left in between. Germline CDR1 is MNHNY and CDR2 is SVGAGI (reference sequence). The CDR3 has 16 residues. CDR3 in amino acids: CASSYSDQGGTGELFF. The CDR3 region has the DNA TGTGCCAGCAGTTACTCTGACCAGGGGGGCACCGGGGAGCTGTTTTTT.

The rearrangement joins TRBV20-1 to TRBJ1-3; D is undetermined. The CDR3 contains 14 residues. The germline V and J ends were trimmed by 3 bases and 0 bases, with 9 bases remaining between them. Looked up from germline, CDR1 is DFQATT and CDR2 is SNEGSKA (reference sequence). The CDR3 loop reads CSASPRSSGNTIYF. The CDR3 DNA sequence: TGCAGTGCTAGTCCACGGTCCTCTGGAAACACCATATATTTT.

This clone turned up a few times. The V call is TRBV29-1, the J call TRBJ1-3; 10 bases line up with TRBD1. The trim removed 4 bases at V and 3 bases at J, leaving 18 bases unmatched. The CDR3 has 19 residues. CDR1 and CDR2 from the germline V gene are SQVTM and ANQGSEA. DNA of the CDR3: TGCAGCGTTGTCTCCCTCGAAGACAGGGGGCGCATAAATGGAAACACCATATATTTT. It codes for CSVVSLEDRGRINGNTIYF.

In this sample, this clone turned up many times. This chain joins TRBV7-9 and TRBJ1-3; 8 positions match TRBD1. Looked up from germline, CDR1 is SEHNR and CDR2 is FQNEAQ (reference sequence). Germline trimming cut 2 bases from V and 7 bases from J; bases unmatched to any gene: 1. The CDR3 sequence is 13 residues long. CDR3 nucleotide sequence: TGTGCCAGCAGCTTACAGGGGGCCAACACCATATATTTT. Translation: CASSLQGANTIYF.

The V gene is TRBV5-5, the J gene TRBJ1-4; maybe TRBD1 (6 bases). Trimming removed 4 bases at V and 8 bases at J, with 15 bases between. The germline CDR1 and CDR2 sequences are SGHKS and YYEKEE (reference sequence). The CDR3 consists of 14 residues. The chain's CDR3 is CASSRPGGGEKLFF. For the CDR3, the DNA is TGTGCCAGCAGCCGCCCAGGAGGGGGAGAAAAACTGTTTTTT.

This chain links TRBV19 with TRBJ2-7; tentative D call: TRBD2 (6 bases). The germline V gene encodes CDR1 LNHDA and CDR2 SQIVND (reference sequence). Trimming removed 10 bases from V and 0 bases from J, with 22 bases in between. CDR3 length: 16 residues. The CDR3 loop is CATTPRGTRSSYEQYF. As DNA, the CDR3 is TGTGCCACCACCCCTCGGGGGACGAGGAGCTCCTACGAGCAGTACTTC. Complete variable domain (other parts from reference TRBV19 and TRBJ2-7): DGGITQSPKYLFRKEGQNVTLSCEQNLNHDAMYWYRQDPGQGLRLIYYSQIVNDFQKGDIAEGYSVSREKKESFPLTVTSAQKNPTAFYLCATTPRGTRSSYEQYFGPGTRLTVT.

The chain employs TRBV19 and TRBJ1-3, with D unclear. V lost 5 bases, J lost 2 bases, and 19 bases lay in between. CDR3 size: 17 residues. Per germline, CDR1 LNHDA and CDR2 SQIVND (reference sequence). The CDR3 DNA follows: TGTGCCAGTAGTTCCGCCGCGGTTTGGGGTGCTGGAAACACCATATATTTT. Translating gives CASSSAAVWGAGNTIYF.

V gene TRBV7-2 combines with J gene TRBJ2-7; D is ambiguous. The CDR3 extends over 18 amino acids. Germline V gene sequence: CDR1 SGHTA, CDR2 FQGNSA. Trimming stripped 1 base from V and 2 bases from J, with 21 bases between. The CDR3 sequence: CASSLVVARVDRTYEQYF. The CDR3 bases are TGTGCCAGCAGCTTAGTGGTGGCTAGGGTAGATCGAACCTACGAGCAGTACTTC.

This rearrangement joins TRBV5-4 to TRBJ1-1; D is possibly TRBD1 (5 bases). The CDR3 is 15 residues long. V was clipped by 0 bases and J by 11 bases, with 20 bases between them. Per germline, CDR1 SGHNT and CDR2 YYREEE (reference sequence). As DNA, the CDR3 is TGTGCCAGCAGCTTGGCCGTAGGACAAGCCGGGGGGGCTTTCTTT. Amino acids: CASSLAVGQAGGAFF.

This clone was detected only once. In DNA form, the CDR3 reads TGTGCCAGTAGCTCCTATAATTCACCCCTCCACTTT. It codes for CASSSYNSPLHF. The rearrangement links TRBV19 to TRBJ1-6; no definite D call. V lost 6 bases to trimming and J lost 0 bases, with 0 bases between them. CDR1 is LNHDA, CDR2 SQIVND, per germline (reference sequence). The CDR3 runs to 12 residues.

This clone was picked up one time. V gene TRBV7-8 combines with J gene TRBJ2-3; a weak D match, TRBD2 (5 bases). With 4 bases removed from V and 2 bases from J, the gap between germline ends came to 16 bases. The CDR3 sequence is 16 residues long. Per germline, CDR1 SGHVS and CDR2 FQNEAQ. The CDR3 nucleotides are TGTGCCAGCAGCTCACTGGACTTCGACATCACAGATACGCAGTATTTT. This translates into CASSSLDFDITDTQYF.

V gene TRBV5-1 combines with J gene TRBJ2-1; 7 bases map to TRBD1. The V gene end was trimmed by 4 bases and the J gene end by 0 bases; junction bases not matched to a gene: 4. The CDR3 sequence is 15 residues long. Germline values: CDR1 SGHRS, CDR2 YFSETQ. CDR3 sequence (DNA): TGCGCCAGCAGCCTAAGGACAGGCTCCTACAATGAGCAGTTCTTC. Translated: CASSLRTGSYNEQFF. Using reference TRBV5-1 and TRBJ2-1 for the parts outside the CDR3, the full variable domain is KAGVTQTPRYLIKTRGQQVTLSCSPISGHRSVSWYQQTPGQGLQFLFEYFSETQRNKGNFPGRFSGRQFSNSRSEMNVSTLELGDSALYLCASSLRTGSYNEQFFGPGTRLTVL.

This clone was seen only a few times. The rearrangement links TRBV24-1 to TRBJ2-7; TRBD2 matches at 10 bases. The CDR3 length is 14 residues. With V trimmed by 3 bases and J by 3 bases, 1 base remained unmatched. From germline, CDR1 is KGHDR and CDR2 SFDVKD. CDR3 protein: CATSDPSGGYEQYF. Here the CDR3 DNA reads TGTGCCACCAGTGATCCTAGCGGGGGCTACGAGCAGTACTTC.

This clone was seen more than once but under ten times. The chain recombines TRBV7-3 with TRBJ1-5; perhaps TRBD1 as D (6 bases). CDR1 and CDR2 (germline): SGHTA, FQGTGA. V was trimmed by 9 bases and J by 2 bases, leaving 14 bases between them. The CDR3 contains 14 residues. CDR3 in amino acids: CASSEGGGNQPQHF. For the CDR3, the DNA is TGTGCCAGTAGCGAAGGGGGTGGCAATCAGCCCCAGCATTTT.

This chain joins TRBV3-1 (or the pseudogene TRBV3-2) and TRBJ1-1; D gene unclear. The germline V and J ends were trimmed by 3 bases and 1 base, with 6 bases remaining between them. The CDR3 extends over 13 amino acids. Germline V gene data show CDR1 as LGHDT and CDR2 as YNNKEL (reference sequence). CDR3 DNA: TGTGCCAGCAGCCACGGCAGGAACACTGAAGCTTTCTTT. Amino acids: CASSHGRNTEAFF.

The chain couples TRBV5-1 to TRBJ2-1; D unclear. CDR3 length equals 15 residues. CDR1 is SGHRS, CDR2 YFSETQ, per germline. The ends were cut back, 4 bases at V and 0 bases at J, with 11 bases in the middle. For the CDR3, the DNA is TGCGCCAGCAGCCCGTCTGGGAACTCCTACAATGAGCAGTTCTTC. Translation: CASSPSGNSYNEQFF.

Concerning this clone: Other DNA sequences in the sample encode the same CDR3. V is TRBV9 and J is TRBJ2-5; 10 bases line up with TRBD2. CDR1 is SGDLS, CDR2 YYNGEE, per germline. The CDR3 contains 14 residues. Losses at the gene ends were 4 bases for V and 2 bases for J; bases not matched to a gene: 2. As DNA, the CDR3 is TGTGCCAGCAGCCAGACTAGCGGGCAAGAGACCCAGTACTTC. Its protein is CASSQTSGQETQYF. Based on the CDR3 plus reference TRBV9 and TRBJ2-5, the full variable domain is DSGVTQTPKHLITATGQRVTLRCSPRSGDLSVYWYQQSLDQGLQFLIQYYNGEERAKGNILERFSAQQFPDLHSELNLSSLELGDSALYFCASSQTSGQETQYFGPGTRLLVL.

The rearrangement uses TRBV4-1 and TRBJ2-7; 8 positions match TRBD2. Looked up from germline, CDR1 is MGHRA and CDR2 is YSYEKL. The CDR3 totals 14 residues. With V trimmed by 4 bases and J by 0 bases, 2 bases remained unmatched. The CDR3, as DNA: TGCGCCAGCAGCCCGAGCGGGAGCTCCTACGAGCAGTACTTC. Translating it yields CASSPSGSSYEQYF.

Regarding this clone: A read error may produce the germline difference seen at one junction end. The V call is TRBV20-1, the J call TRBJ1-4, with D possibly being TRBD1 (5 bases). CDR3 size: 13 residues. In germline, CDR1 is DFQATT, CDR2 SNEGSKA (reference sequence). DNA for the CDR3: TGCAGTGCTAGTTCGGGGCCTAAAGAAAAACTGTTTTTT. As protein: CSASSGPKEKLFF.

This chain links TRBV6-5 with TRBJ2-3; D remains unclear. This CDR3 has 15 amino acids. Looked up from germline, CDR1 is MNHEY and CDR2 is SVGAGI. Trimming left V 0 bases short and J 2 bases short, with 9 bases between. This CDR3 is CASSYSGRSTDTQYF. CDR3 sequence (DNA): TGTGCCAGCAGTTACTCAGGACGCTCCACAGATACGCAGTATTTT.

The V gene is TRBV10-3, the J gene TRBJ2-7; no clear D. Germline CDR1 is ENHRY and CDR2 is SYGVKD. CDR3 length equals 12 residues. Trimming shortened V by 4 bases and J by 2 bases, and 6 bases separated the two germline ends. The CDR3 DNA reads TGTGCCATCAGTGGCCAGGCCTACGAGCAGTACTTC. It translates to CAISGQAYEQYF.